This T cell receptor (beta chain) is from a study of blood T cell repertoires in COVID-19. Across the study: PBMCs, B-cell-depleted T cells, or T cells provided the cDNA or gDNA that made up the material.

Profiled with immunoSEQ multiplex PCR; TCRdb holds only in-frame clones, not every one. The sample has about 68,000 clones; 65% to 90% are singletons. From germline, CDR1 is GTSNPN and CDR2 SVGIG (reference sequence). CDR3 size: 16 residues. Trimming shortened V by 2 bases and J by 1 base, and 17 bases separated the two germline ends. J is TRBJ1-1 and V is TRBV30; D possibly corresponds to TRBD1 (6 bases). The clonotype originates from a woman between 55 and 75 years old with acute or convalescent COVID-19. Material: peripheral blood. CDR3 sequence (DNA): TGTGCCTGGAGTTCAACAGGGAATCATGCGAACACTGAAGCTTTCTTT. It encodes CAWSSTGNHANTEAFF.